The 17 T cell receptor beta chains given below trace back to one sample, sequenced in a study of neurological immune-mediated disorders. A single record per CDR3 protein comes from TCRdb applying MiXCR to the 5' RACE reads. The sample consists of tens of thousands of distinct CDR3 sequences, roughly 14% of them appearing once. Sequenced sample: PBMCs. The source is a woman in her fifties or sixties with HTLV-1-associated myelopathy (HAM/TSP).

This clonotype was observed at least ten times. V is TRBV28 and J is TRBJ1-2; no clear D. Germline V gene data show CDR1 as MDHEN and CDR2 as SYDVKM. CDR3 length: 12 amino acids. Trimming left V 5 bases short and J 3 bases short, with 7 bases between. CDR3 region: CASSNGYYGYTF. CDR3 DNA sequence: TGTGCCAGCAGTAATGGATACTATGGCTACACCTTC.

In its sample, this clonotype was seen many times. The chain couples TRBV20-1 to TRBJ1-1, with TRBD1 matching over 7 bases. The V gene end was trimmed by 6 bases and the J gene end by 4 bases; junction bases not matched to a gene: 11. The CDR3 loop spans 14 amino acids. The germline V gene has CDR1 DFQATT and CDR2 SNEGSKA (reference sequence). The CDR3 loop reads CSASIRTGRTEAFF. In DNA, the CDR3 is TGCAGTGCCAGTATCCGGACAGGCCGCACTGAAGCTTTCTTT.

In its sample, this clonotype was seen many times. V and J are TRBV4-1 and TRBJ2-4, with 7 positions matching TRBD2. The V gene's germline CDR1 is MGHRA and CDR2 YSYEKL. The trim removed 1 base at V and 0 bases at J, leaving 9 bases unmatched. The CDR3 is made up of 18 amino acids. The CDR3 loop is CASSQVLGGGLAKNIQYF. CDR3 in DNA: TGCGCCAGCAGCCAAGTCCTGGGGGGGGGACTAGCCAAAAACATTCAGTACTTC.

This clonotype has at least ten counts. This rearrangement joins TRBV5-1 to TRBJ2-1; a weak D match, TRBD2 (6 bases). Trimming removed 2 bases at V and 9 bases at J, with 12 bases between. The germline V gene encodes CDR1 SGHRS and CDR2 YFSETQ. The CDR3 runs to 13 residues. The CDR3 region is CASSFGGDGEQFF. The CDR3 nucleotides are TGCGCCAGCAGCTTTGGCGGGGACGGTGAGCAGTTCTTC.

Ten or more counts support this clonotype. The chain combines TRBV5-1 with TRBJ1-1, with D unresolved. The V gene's germline CDR1 is SGHRS and CDR2 YFSETQ. This CDR3 has 13 residues. V gave up 4 bases and J gave up 1 base, with 8 bases separating them. CDR3 sequence: CASSTLSNTEAFF. The CDR3 region has the DNA TGCGCCAGCAGCACCCTATCGAACACTGAAGCTTTCTTT.

In its sample, this clonotype was seen many times. J is TRBJ1-5 and V is TRBV20-1, with D unclear. Germline CDR1 DFQATT, CDR2 SNEGSKA (reference sequence). The ends were cut back, 3 bases at V and 4 bases at J, with 13 bases in the middle. The CDR3 spans 14 residues. The CDR3 loop reads CSASSGSVNQPQHF. DNA of the CDR3: TGCAGTGCTAGTTCGGGGTCTGTTAATCAGCCCCAGCATTTT.

The V and J genes are TRBV11-2 and TRBJ1-5; unclear D gene. The germline V gene has CDR1 SGHAT and CDR2 FQNNGV. Trimming cost V 1 base and J 1 base, with 5 bases left between them. The CDR3 consists of 14 residues. In nucleotides, the CDR3 is TGTGCCAGCAGCTTAGGACGGAGCAATCAGCCCCAGCATTTT. Its protein product is CASSLGRSNQPQHF.

This clonotype was counted ten times or more. The V gene is TRBV12-3 or TRBV12-4, the J gene TRBJ2-1; D not resolved. Trimming pared 6 bases from V and 6 bases from J, leaving 18 bases between. The CDR3 is made up of 15 amino acids. This CDR3 is CASRRTGRRINEQFF. The CDR3, as DNA: TGTGCCAGCAGGCGCACGGGCAGAAGGATCAATGAGCAGTTCTTC.

This clonotype has at least ten counts. The V and J genes are TRBV29-1 and TRBJ1-3; a weak D match, TRBD1 (5 bases). V lost 6 bases, J lost 0 bases, and 15 bases lay in between. The CDR3 loop spans 15 amino acids. From germline, CDR1 is SQVTM and CDR2 ANQGSEA. In DNA form, the CDR3 reads TGCAGCGTAGCCAACCGCGGGGCCTCTGGAAACACCATATATTTT. The encoded protein is CSVANRGASGNTIYF.

The rearrangement uses TRBV6-1 and TRBJ1-2, with 9 bases aligning to TRBD1. In germline, CDR1 is MNHNS, CDR2 SASEGT. CDR3 size: 15 residues. Unmatched junction bases numbered 9, after V lost 6 bases and J lost 4 bases. The CDR3 DNA follows: TGTGCCAGCAGGAGACTGGGACAGGGTGGCTATGGCTACACCTTC. Protein: CASRRLGQGGYGYTF.

In regard to this clonotype: One base away lies a much larger clone, so this may be a sequencing read error. The J gene is TRBJ2-3, the V gene TRBV5-1; D is perhaps TRBD2 (6 bases). The V gene's germline CDR1 is SGHRS and CDR2 YFSETQ. The CDR3 runs to 13 residues. Trimming shortened V by 4 bases and J by 8 bases, and 14 bases separated the two germline ends. The CDR3 DNA follows: TGCGCCAGCAGCAACCCGGGAGAGGGTACGCAGTATTTT. Protein: CASSNPGEGTQYF.

This clonotype was recorded many times. This chain links TRBV20-1 with TRBJ2-1; D possibly corresponds to TRBD2 (6 bases). The V end was cut by 5 bases, the J end by 4 bases, with 12 bases between. Germline-derived CDR1 and CDR2 are DFQATT and SNEGSKA (reference sequence). The CDR3 has 13 amino acids. CDR3 in amino acids: CSAEPSVYNEQFF. CDR3 bases: TGCAGTGCTGAACCTAGCGTGTACAATGAGCAGTTCTTC.

This clonotype was detected many times. The V and J genes are TRBV29-1 and TRBJ1-4; D gene ambiguous. Trimming took 6 bases from V and 3 from J, leaving 14 bases between them. There are 14 residues in the CDR3. Germline values: CDR1 SQVTM, CDR2 ANQGSEA. Written as DNA, the CDR3 is TGCAGCGTCGAGGTTGGCAGATCTAATGAAAAACTGTTTTTT. Protein product: CSVEVGRSNEKLFF.

This clonotype was observed many times. The CDR3 nucleotides are TGTGCCAGCAGCTTAGCTGGAATGGGACAGAACCAGAATCAGCCCCAGCATTTT. This translates into CASSLAGMGQNQNQPQHF. The J gene is TRBJ1-5, the V gene TRBV7-8; 7 bases are shared with TRBD1. CDR3 size: 18 residues. Trimming at V came to 0 bases and at J to 4 bases, leaving 12 bases not matched to a gene. Germline V gives CDR1 SGHVS, CDR2 FQNEAQ.

This clonotype was found many times. V and J are TRBV5-1 and TRBJ1-1, with D perhaps TRBD1 (6 bases). From germline, CDR1 is SGHRS and CDR2 YFSETQ. CDR3 length: 14 amino acids. Deletions cut 4 bases from V and 1 base from J, with 11 bases between. CDR3: CASSLTGSNTEAFF. The CDR3 DNA is TGCGCCAGCAGCCTGACAGGATCGAACACTGAAGCTTTCTTT.

This clonotype rates as medium-sized (0.01 to 0.1%). V and J are TRBV12-3 or TRBV12-4 and TRBJ2-5, with TRBD1 matching 12 bases. The CDR3 totals 15 residues. Unmatched junction bases numbered 5, after V lost 3 bases and J lost 6 bases. The CDR3 loop reads CASSFPGQGAKTQYF. In nucleotides, the CDR3 is TGTGCCAGCAGTTTCCCGGGACAGGGGGCGAAGACCCAGTACTTC.

A few counts support this clonotype. The V gene is TRBV18, the J gene TRBJ1-2, with D perhaps TRBD1 (5 bases). The CDR3 runs 18 residues. Trimming took off 2 bases at V and 0 bases at J, with 19 bases between the two ends. Germline CDR1 is KGHSH and CDR2 is LQKENI. The CDR3 nucleotides read TGTGCCAGCTCACCAATGAATAAATTACAGGCAACTAACTATGGCTACACCTTC. Translating it yields CASSPMNKLQATNYGYTF. Together with reference TRBV18 and TRBJ1-2, the CDR3 gives the full variable domain: NAGVMQNPRHLVRRRGQEARLRCSPMKGHSHVYWYRQLPEEGLKFMVYLQKENIIDESGMPKERFSAEFPKEGPSILRIQQVVRGDSAAYFCASSPMNKLQATNYGYTFGSGTRLTVV.